This TCR beta chain was identified in a study of radiotherapy plus CTLA-4 blockade in lung cancer. With V trimmed by 1 base and J by 7 bases, 11 bases remained unmatched. Germline V gene sequence: CDR1 SGHDT, CDR2 YYEEEE. This CDR3 contains 16 residues. The table lists this clone with a few counts. Some clones are missing from TCRdb's copy, which holds only in-frame ones; the method was immunoSEQ multiplex PCR. The sample records approximately 47,000 clones, approximately 85% being singletons. The source of this sequence is a human donor with non-small cell lung cancer who had stable disease on radiotherapy plus ipilimumab. The sample was peripheral blood, taken from a patient treated with radiotherapy plus ipilimumab. The rearrangement uses TRBV5-6 and TRBJ2-1; 7 bases match TRBD1. The CDR3 DNA is TGTGCCAGCAGCTTGATTAGCGACAGGGACGAAAATGAGCAGTTCTTC. The encoded protein is CASSLISDRDENEQFF.